These 3 T cell receptor beta chains were all obtained from the same sample, sequenced in a study of blood T cell repertoires in COVID-19. Assay used: immunoSEQ multiplex PCR; TCRdb lists only in-frame clones, some missing. Among hundreds of thousands of clones listed, roughly 88% were seen once. What was sequenced was peripheral blood. The receptors derive from an elderly man with acute or convalescent COVID-19.

The chain recombines TRBV5-8 with TRBJ2-7; 11 bases map to TRBD2. V lost 3 bases, J lost 3 bases, and 5 bases stayed unmatched. Germline V gives CDR1 SGHTS, CDR2 YDEGEE. This CDR3 is 15 amino acids long. CDR3 in DNA: TGTGCCAGCAGCTCCGGGACTAGCGGTTACTACGAGCAGTACTTC. The encoded protein is CASSSGTSGYYEQYF.

The chain combines TRBV19 with TRBJ1-2; 7 bases match TRBD1. The J segment lost 4 bases and the V segment lost 5 bases, leaving 22 bases of the junction unmatched. CDR1 and CDR2 from the germline V gene are LNHDA and SQIVND (reference sequence). This CDR3 has 19 amino acids. CDR3 nucleotides: TGTGCCAGTAGTGTCTCTAACCCCACGCCGGGACAGCTCATCTATGGCTACACCTTC. Encoded protein: CASSVSNPTPGQLIYGYTF.

The rearrangement links TRBV7-2 to TRBJ2-1, with 7 bases lining up with TRBD2. Germline trimming cut 5 bases from V and 4 bases from J; bases unmatched to any gene: 5. This CDR3 is 14 amino acids long. Germline CDR1 reads SGHTA; CDR2 reads FQGNSA. The CDR3 nucleotides are TGTGCCAGCAGCATCCCTAGCGGTTACAATGAGCAGTTCTTC. This gives the protein CASSIPSGYNEQFF.